One and the same sample provided the 11 T cell receptor beta chains below, sequenced in a study of blood T cell repertoires in COVID-19. Here immunoSEQ multiplex PCR was the method, and the copy in TCRdb shows in-frame clones only, minus some. The table has 100,000 to 150,000 clones, roughly 90% seen once. Sequenced: peripheral blood. These receptors were obtained from a woman aged 60-75 years with COVID-19, enrolled during active disease.

The CDR3 nucleotides are TGTGCCAGCAGCCAAGATATGGGCCAGGGTTCGTTCGGCTACACCTTC. It yields the protein CASSQDMGQGSFGYTF. V and J are TRBV3-1 (or the pseudogene TRBV3-2) and TRBJ1-2, with D possibly matching TRBD1 (5 bases). With 0 bases removed from V and 8 bases from J, the gap between germline ends came to 19 bases. The CDR3 has 16 residues. Germline CDR1 reads LGHDT; CDR2 reads YNNKEL (reference sequence).

The rearrangement joins TRBV6-6 to TRBJ2-1, with D possibly being TRBD1 (6 bases). From germline, CDR1 is MNHNY and CDR2 SVGAGI (reference sequence). V was shortened by 5 bases and J by 3 bases, with 14 bases between the two germline ends. The CDR3 totals 15 residues. This CDR3 is CASSAFRTDYNEQFF. CDR3 sequence (DNA): TGTGCCAGCAGTGCCTTCCGGACAGACTACAATGAGCAGTTCTTC.

J is TRBJ2-1 and V is TRBV9, with 7 bases identical to TRBD1. V shed 6 bases and J 4 bases; nucleotides not matched to a gene: 7. The V gene's germline CDR1 is SGDLS and CDR2 YYNGEE. This CDR3 comprises 14 residues. The CDR3 sequence: CASNGDSPYNEQFF. CDR3 nucleotides: TGTGCCAGCAATGGGGACAGTCCATACAATGAGCAGTTCTTC.

The rearrangement uses TRBV19 and TRBJ1-5, with 11 bases that match TRBD1. The germline CDR1 and CDR2 sequences are LNHDA and SQIVND (reference sequence). The CDR3 has 16 residues. V shed 4 bases, J shed 6 bases, and the junction held 8 bases outside the gene matches. CDR3 coding DNA: TGTGCCAGTAGTACCCGGACAGGGGGCGCGGGTCAGCCCCAGCATTTT. It yields the protein CASSTRTGGAGQPQHF.

The genes are TRBV5-4 and TRBJ2-4; no definite D call. Trimming left V 2 bases short and J 2 bases short, with 11 bases between. Germline V lookup: CDR1 SGHNT, CDR2 YYREEE (reference sequence). The CDR3 sequence is 15 residues long. In DNA form, the CDR3 reads TGTGCCAGCAGCTTAGCTGAGGCGTCCAAAAACATTCAGTACTTC. Its protein product is CASSLAEASKNIQYF.

The V call is TRBV4-2, the J call TRBJ1-6; maybe TRBD1 (6 bases). The CDR3 covers 16 residues. The V end was cut by 0 bases, the J end by 7 bases, with 13 bases between. Germline CDR1 and CDR2: LGHNA and YNFKEQ. CDR3 nucleotide sequence: TGTGCCAGCAGCCAAGATCCCGGGACATCGAATTCACCCCTCCACTTT. This codes for CASSQDPGTSNSPLHF.

The genes are TRBV6-5 and TRBJ1-2; D may be TRBD1 (6 bases). Trimming removed 1 base from V and 2 bases from J, with 11 bases in between. Germline CDR1 MNHEY, CDR2 SVGAGI. The CDR3 has 15 amino acids. The CDR3 sequence is CASSYWATGNYGYTF. The CDR3 DNA is TGTGCCAGCAGTTACTGGGCTACAGGGAACTATGGCTACACCTTC.

The chain couples TRBV5-1 to TRBJ1-3, with D possibly matching TRBD1 (5 bases). CDR3 length equals 16 residues. Germline V lookup: CDR1 SGHRS, CDR2 YFSETQ. V was clipped by 3 bases and J by 0 bases, with 13 bases between them. The CDR3 DNA follows: TGCGCCAGCAGCTACTTAGGACACGACTCTGGAAACACCATATATTTT. This translates into CASSYLGHDSGNTIYF. Together with reference TRBV5-1 and TRBJ1-3, the CDR3 gives the full variable domain: KAGVTQTPRYLIKTRGQQVTLSCSPISGHRSVSWYQQTPGQGLQFLFEYFSETQRNKGNFPGRFSGRQFSNSRSEMNVSTLELGDSALYLCASSYLGHDSGNTIYFGEGSWLTVV.

V usage is TRBV6-6 and J usage is TRBJ1-2; a weak D match, TRBD1 (5 bases). With 6 bases removed from V and 6 bases from J, the gap between germline ends came to 20 bases. The CDR3 is 15 amino acids. CDR1 MNHNY and CDR2 SVGAGI come from the germline V gene (reference sequence). The CDR3 coding sequence is TGTGCCAGCAGCCCAAATGGGGGGGGAATGGATGGCTACACCTTC. It translates to CASSPNGGGMDGYTF.

This clone occurred a few times. The rearrangement links TRBV15 to TRBJ1-1; no reliable D call. The V end was cut by 0 bases, the J end by 10 bases, with 9 bases between. The CDR3 totals 12 residues. Germline loops: CDR1 LNHNV, CDR2 YYDKDF (reference sequence). The DNA of the CDR3 is TGTGCCACCAGCAGAGATCGCGGGTTAGCTTTCTTT. Translated: CATSRDRGLAFF.

This chain joins TRBV11-3 and TRBJ2-7, with a possible D match to TRBD2 (6 bases). Trimming removed 5 bases from V and 4 bases from J, with 18 bases in between. The CDR3 is 15 amino acids. Per germline, CDR1 SGHNT and CDR2 YENEEA. The CDR3: CASSPGGAGTYEQYF. The CDR3 DNA reads as TGTGCCAGCAGCCCTGGTGGGGCGGGGACGTACGAGCAGTACTTC.